These 19 T cell receptor beta chains originate from one sample sequenced in a study of vaccination and CD4 T cells after COVID-19 (dated by TCRdb to the early 2020s). These receptors have no known antigen. The treatment or condition label, read with the paper, signifies: roughly 10-day PBMC culture with coronavirus spike peptide pools or control peptides (ViraFEST assay). Library generation was performed with PCR. Reads for this sample came from an Illumina iSeq 100. TCR sequencing of DNA from cultured CD4+ T cells used the Oncomine TCR Beta short-read assay at the Johns Hopkins FTIC core. TCRdb reprocessing: public reads trimmed at Q25 with fastp, clones called with MiXCR, in-frame beta chains kept. Duplicate CDR3 protein sequences are folded into a single record with the most common DNA and genes. In all, the sample holds over 10,000 distinct CDR3 sequences, and approximately 50% of those were seen once. The ten largest make up 15% to 20% of the sample.

Specimen: CD4+ T cells from blood, cultured in vitro. The origin of the receptors is a human donor who had recovered from COVID-19.

This sequence joins TRBV10-3 and TRBJ1-5, with unresolved D. CDR1 ENHRY and CDR2 SYGVKD come from the germline V gene. CDR3 length: 13 amino acids. Trimming cost V 3 bases and J 6 bases, with 9 bases left between them. The CDR3 sequence: CAISEGEGQPQHF. In nucleotides, the CDR3 is TGTGCCATCAGTGAAGGTGAAGGTCAGCCCCAGCATTTT.

Only a few counts were recorded for this clonotype. This rearrangement joins TRBV10-2 to TRBJ2-3; the match to TRBD2 covers 8 bases. Trimming removed 3 bases from V and 4 bases from J; junction bases left unmatched: 9. The CDR3 consists of 16 residues. From germline, CDR1 is WSHSY and CDR2 SAAADI. In nucleotides, the CDR3 is TGCGCCAGCAGTGAAGGGGCTAGCGGGCAATCAGATACGCAGTATTTT. The encoded protein is CASSEGASGQSDTQYF.

The CDR3 sequence is CATSRDSELGSGRMDTQYF. The CDR3 DNA is TGTGCCACCAGCAGAGATTCTGAGCTTGGTAGCGGGAGAATGGATACGCAGTATTTT. The V call is TRBV15, the J call TRBJ2-3; 9 nucleotides align to TRBD2. V lost 0 bases to trimming and J lost 6 bases; unmatched junction nucleotides: 16. Germline V gene sequence: CDR1 LNHNV, CDR2 YYDKDF (reference sequence). This CDR3 comprises 19 residues.

This clonotype showed up just a few times. The chain carries TRBV7-9 and TRBJ2-5, with a possible D match to TRBD2 (6 bases). CDR3 size: 16 residues. In germline, CDR1 is SEHNR, CDR2 FQNEAQ (reference sequence). V was pared by 4 bases and J by 1 base, with 16 bases between. Written as DNA, the CDR3 is TGTGCCAGCAGCTCGCAAGCGGGCCTACTCCAAGAGACCCAGTACTTC. Encoded protein: CASSSQAGLLQETQYF.

This rearrangement joins TRBV7-9 to TRBJ1-2; D not resolved. The CDR3 consists of 14 residues. Germline assignment: CDR1 SEHNR and CDR2 FQNEAQ (reference sequence). V lost 2 bases and J 2 bases, leaving 9 bases between the germline ends. The CDR3 sequence is CASSLFLRNYGYTF. The CDR3 nucleotides read TGTGCCAGCAGCTTATTCCTCCGAAACTATGGCTACACCTTC.

The genes are TRBV7-9 and TRBJ1-6, with 8 bases identical to TRBD1. Germline values: CDR1 SEHNR, CDR2 FQNEAQ (reference sequence). The J segment lost 7 bases and the V segment lost 4 bases, leaving 9 bases of the junction unmatched. The CDR3 spans 16 residues. CDR3 DNA: TGTGCCAGCAGCTGGCTAACAGGGGGGGCAAATTCACCCCTCCACTTT. It is translated as CASSWLTGGANSPLHF.

The chain uses TRBV15 and TRBJ2-3; D might be TRBD2 (6 bases). This CDR3 region has 13 residues. Germline CDR1 is LNHNV and CDR2 is YYDKDF (reference sequence). V lost 8 bases to trimming and J lost 6 bases, with 15 bases between them. The CDR3 is CATGRAGYDTQYF. Here the CDR3 DNA reads TGTGCCACCGGGCGGGCGGGGTACGATACGCAGTATTTT. The variable domain in full, completed from reference TRBV15 and TRBJ2-3, reads DAMVIQNPRYQVTQFGKPVTLSCSQTLNHNVMYWYQQKSSQAPKLLFHYYDKDFNNEADTPDNFQSRRPNTSFCFLDIRSPGLGDTAMYLCATGRAGYDTQYFGPGTRLTVL.

This rearrangement joins TRBV20-1 to TRBJ2-3; D not resolved. Germline V gene lookup returns CDR1 DFQATT and CDR2 SNEGSKA (reference sequence). Trimming pared 3 bases from V and 0 bases from J, leaving 7 bases between. The CDR3 extends over 13 amino acids. The CDR3 DNA follows: TGCAGTGCTAGTGGAGCTAGCACAGATACGCAGTATTTT. Its translation is CSASGASTDTQYF.

The CDR3 coding sequence is TGTGCCAGTACCAGGGACGGGTATAGCAATCAGCCCCAGCATTTT. This codes for CASTRDGYSNQPQHF. The rearrangement links TRBV19 to TRBJ1-5, with a possible D match to TRBD1 (5 bases). Trimming removed 7 bases at V and 0 bases at J, with 13 bases between. Germline values: CDR1 LNHDA, CDR2 SQIVND (reference sequence). This CDR3 is built from 15 residues.

This clonotype has a handful of counts. The CDR3 bases are TGTGCCAGCAGTGAAGAAGAGGGCTCCTATAATTCACCCCTCCACTTT. Amino acid sequence: CASSEEEGSYNSPLHF. V gene TRBV2 combines with J gene TRBJ1-6; D uncertain. Trimming removed 1 base from V and 0 bases from J, with 7 bases in between. This CDR3 has 16 residues. The germline V gene has CDR1 SNHLY and CDR2 FYNNEI.

V usage is TRBV7-9 and J usage is TRBJ2-5; D is possibly TRBD2 (9 bases). From germline, CDR1 is SEHNR and CDR2 FQNEAQ (reference sequence). V lost 5 bases and J lost 5, with 27 bases in between. The CDR3 runs 18 residues. CDR3 sequence: CASSQGASGILGWETQYF. For the CDR3, the DNA is TGTGCCAGCAGCCAGGGGGCTAGCGGGATTCTTGGTTGGGAGACCCAGTACTTC.

This clonotype came up once. V and J are TRBV20-1 and TRBJ2-5; D perhaps matches TRBD1 (6 bases). The CDR3 loop spans 12 amino acids. The germline gives CDR1 DFQATT, CDR2 SNEGSKA (reference sequence). The V end was cut by 4 bases, the J end by 5 bases, with 11 bases between. In DNA form, the CDR3 reads TGCAGTGCTACCCGACAGGAGGAGACCCAGTACTTC. Residues: CSATRQEETQYF.

The chain has TRBV24-1 and TRBJ2-2, with no clear D. V shed 3 bases and J shed 1 base, with 8 bases lying between them. Germline CDR1 KGHDR, CDR2 SFDVKD. The CDR3 is made up of 15 amino acids. CDR3 sequence: CATSDPKRNTGELFF. Here the CDR3 DNA reads TGTGCCACCAGTGATCCTAAGCGGAACACCGGGGAGCTGTTTTTT.

The chain is built from TRBV5-1 and TRBJ1-5; 8 bases map to TRBD1. This CDR3 contains 17 residues. V lost 4 bases and J lost 4; bases outside the gene matches: 13. The germline V gene encodes CDR1 SGHRS and CDR2 YFSETQ. The CDR3: CASSPTGAHGENQPQHF. The CDR3 nucleotides read TGCGCCAGCAGCCCGACAGGGGCCCACGGTGAGAATCAGCCCCAGCATTTT.

The rearrangement uses TRBV5-1 and TRBJ2-3; D gene unclear. Germline V gene sequence: CDR1 SGHRS, CDR2 YFSETQ. V lost 2 bases to trimming and J lost 1 base, with 5 bases between them. CDR3 length: 13 residues. Here the CDR3 reads CASSFVGTDTQYF. The CDR3 DNA is TGCGCCAGCAGCTTTGTGGGCACAGATACGCAGTATTTT.

The genes are TRBV12-5 and TRBJ1-6, with 8 positions matching TRBD1. CDR1 is LGHNT and CDR2 is FRNRAP in the germline V gene. The CDR3 consists of 17 residues. V lost 3 bases and J lost 3; bases outside the gene matches: 7. For the CDR3, the DNA is TGTGCTAGTGGTTTAGGAGGAGGACAGGGCTATAATTCACCCCTCCACTTT. It yields the protein CASGLGGGQGYNSPLHF.

The gene calls are TRBV11-3 and TRBJ1-1, with 8 bases matching TRBD1. J was trimmed by 5 bases and V by 5 bases; bases with no gene match: 7. Germline CDR1 reads SGHNT; CDR2 reads YENEEA. The CDR3 consists of 14 residues. The CDR3 spells CASSTGQGGTEAFF. CDR3 coding DNA: TGTGCCAGCAGCACCGGACAGGGTGGAACTGAAGCTTTCTTT.

This clonotype has a handful of counts. This chain connects TRBV20-1 to TRBJ2-3; the match to TRBD2 covers 12 bases. V dropped 3 bases and J dropped 7; count of bases not matched to a gene: 5. This CDR3 has 14 residues. The germline V gene encodes CDR1 DFQATT and CDR2 SNEGSKA (reference sequence). The CDR3 DNA reads as TGCAGTGCTAGGGGACTAGCGGGCATAAATACGCAGTATTTT. This sequence encodes CSARGLAGINTQYF.

The chain recombines TRBV11-3 with TRBJ1-1; the D gene is possibly TRBD1 (6 bases). Trimming removed 5 bases from V and 8 bases from J, with 9 bases in between. This CDR3 has 11 residues. From germline, CDR1 is SGHNT and CDR2 YENEEA. The CDR3 protein is CASSRQAEAFF. CDR3 DNA sequence: TGTGCCAGCAGCCGACAGGCCGAAGCTTTCTTT.